The TCR beta chain under discussion was sequenced for a study of T-cell reconstitution after alpha-beta-depleted transplantation in children. Construction of the TCRbeta library involved unique molecular identifiers. TCRdb called the PCR reads again in MiXCR, with one record for every CDR3 protein. Seen here are about 100,000 distinct CDR3 sequences, about 7.5% observed once, and the top ten hold less than 20%. The study, taken as a whole, reports: Surviving thymic progenitors and recipient T cells were the source of high TCRbeta diversity at day 60 in some patients. Where alpha-beta T cells came from about two months after transplant was reportedly several hundred expanded graft clones. It was newly produced T cells that mostly accounted for T-cell counts and diversity one year after transplant.

This clonotype showed up just a few times. What it binds is unknown. The ends lost 0 bases at V and 4 bases at J; junction bases unmatched: 1. The CDR3 covers 15 residues. Germline-derived CDR1 and CDR2 are LGHNA and YSLEER. The source of this sequence is a boy between 2 and 10 years old with acute lymphoblastic leukemia, due to receive a stem cell transplant. This specimen was PBMCs, taken before TCRalphabeta/CD19-depleted stem cell transplant. J is TRBJ2-1 and V is TRBV4-3; 9 nucleotides line up with TRBD2. The CDR3, as DNA: TGCGCCAGCAGCCAAGAGCTAGCGGGGTACAATGAGCAGTTCTTC. Translating gives CASSQELAGYNEQFF.